A single sample is the source of the 18 T cell receptor beta chains below, sequenced in a study of cytomegalovirus exposure and HLA in healthy donors. The study ran its PCR with 60 Vbeta and 13 Jbeta primers. The method was immunoSEQ multiplex PCR; TCRdb's version includes in-frame clones alone and lacks a portion of them. This sample has approximately 130,000 clones; around three quarters occur once, and the top ten carry roughly 1.9%. What was sequenced was PBMCs. These TCRs come from a woman in her forties or fifties in good health and CMV-seronegative.

The V gene is TRBV5-4, the J gene TRBJ2-1; 12 nucleotides match TRBD2. The CDR3 totals 15 residues. Unmatched junction bases numbered 4, after V lost 3 bases and J lost 6 bases. CDR1 is SGHNT, CDR2 YYREEE, per germline (reference sequence). CDR3 protein: CASSSTSGSFNEQFF. CDR3 bases: TGTGCCAGCAGCTCGACTAGCGGGAGTTTCAATGAGCAGTTCTTC. The full variable domain, rest sourced from reference TRBV5-4 and TRBJ2-1, is ETGVTQSPTHLIKTRGQQVTLRCSSQSGHNTVSWYQQALGQGPQFIFQYYREEENGRGNFPPRFSGLQFPNYSSELNVNALELDDSALYLCASSSTSGSFNEQFFGPGTRLTVL.

The rearrangement links TRBV6-6 to TRBJ1-2, with D possibly TRBD1 on 6 matching bases. The CDR3 is 14 amino acids. Per the germline V gene, CDR1 is MNHNY and CDR2 is SVGAGI (reference sequence). V gave up 2 bases and J gave up 8 bases, with 15 bases separating them. The CDR3 is CASSYTTGSSGYTF. CDR3 in DNA: TGTGCCAGCAGTTACACCACAGGGAGTTCCGGCTACACCTTC.

The chain joins TRBV5-1 to TRBJ2-5, with D possibly TRBD2 on 7 matching bases. Germline V gene lookup returns CDR1 SGHRS and CDR2 YFSETQ. The CDR3 has 17 residues. Trimming removed 1 base at V and 3 bases at J, with 19 bases between. The CDR3 is CASSLRPGGAPEETQYF. The DNA of the CDR3 is TGCGCCAGCAGCTTGCGGCCGGGGGGCGCCCCGGAAGAGACCCAGTACTTC.

This clone was observed a handful of times. V is TRBV29-1 and J is TRBJ2-2, with 16 bases identical to TRBD2. The CDR3 has 18 amino acids. Germline CDR1 is SQVTM and CDR2 is ANQGSEA. V was pared by 3 bases and J by 6 bases, with 10 bases of the junction left unmatched. The CDR3 reads CSVDTGTSGRVVAGELFF. The CDR3 nucleotides are TGCAGCGTTGATACCGGGACTAGCGGGAGGGTAGTCGCCGGGGAGCTGTTTTTT.

This sequence joins TRBV15 and TRBJ1-2; tentatively, D is TRBD1 (6 bases). This CDR3 has 14 amino acids. Trimming removed 3 bases at V and 4 bases at J, with 12 bases between. Germline V CDR1 and CDR2: LNHNV, YYDKDF (reference sequence). The CDR3 DNA follows: TGTGCCACCAGCAGCAAACAGGGTTTCTATGGCTACACCTTC. It translates to CATSSKQGFYGYTF.

The chain is built from TRBV28 and TRBJ2-3; TRBD2 matches 15 bases. The length of the CDR3 is 16 residues. With V trimmed by 5 bases and J by 6 bases, 6 bases remained unmatched. The germline V gene encodes CDR1 MDHEN and CDR2 SYDVKM. The CDR3 DNA reads as TGTGCCAGCAGTGCCCTCGGGACTAGCGGGAGGGATACGCAGTATTTT. It translates to CASSALGTSGRDTQYF.

The chain has TRBV2 and TRBJ2-5; 11 nucleotides align to TRBD1. CDR1 and CDR2 (germline): SNHLY, FYNNEI. V shed 6 bases, J shed 1 base, and the junction held 1 base outside the gene matches. The CDR3 is 14 residues long. The CDR3 protein is CASRGTGGQETQYF. For the CDR3, the DNA is TGTGCCAGCAGGGGGACAGGGGGCCAAGAGACCCAGTACTTC.

The V gene is TRBV4-3, the J gene TRBJ1-1, with D possibly TRBD1 on 6 matching bases. Germline CDR1 and CDR2: LGHNA and YSLEER. The CDR3 spans 15 residues. Trimming took off 1 base at V and 2 bases at J, with 11 bases between the two ends. In DNA form, the CDR3 reads TGCGCCAGCAGCCAAGCGACAGGTCGAAACACTGAAGCTTTCTTT. Its protein is CASSQATGRNTEAFF.

The rearrangement links TRBV29-1 to TRBJ1-2; 7 positions agree with TRBD1. V was clipped by 4 bases and J by 4 bases; unmatched bases: 6. Looked up from germline, CDR1 is SQVTM and CDR2 is ANQGSEA. The CDR3 has 13 residues. CDR3 region: CSVVPGQIYGYTF. CDR3 sequence (DNA): TGCAGCGTTGTTCCGGGACAGATCTATGGCTACACCTTC.

The gene calls are TRBV5-1 and TRBJ1-4; tentatively, D is TRBD1 (6 bases). Trimming left V 4 bases short and J 8 bases short, with 12 bases between. The CDR3 spans 13 residues. Germline V lookup: CDR1 SGHRS, CDR2 YFSETQ. The CDR3 DNA follows: TGCGCCAGCAGCAGGGGGTCGGGGGAAAAACTGTTTTTT. Protein sequence: CASSRGSGEKLFF.

This rearrangement joins TRBV28 to TRBJ2-7; D gene unclear. CDR3 length: 15 residues. CDR1 is MDHEN and CDR2 is SYDVKM in the germline V gene. Trimming pared 5 bases from V and 5 bases from J, leaving 19 bases between. The CDR3 is CASSPRVVVSDEQYF. In DNA form, the CDR3 reads TGTGCCAGCAGTCCACGGGTAGTAGTAAGTGACGAGCAGTACTTC.

This chain joins TRBV6-5 and TRBJ1-1; weak D call: TRBD1 (6 bases). Looked up from germline, CDR1 is MNHEY and CDR2 is SVGAGI. The V gene lost 6 bases and the J gene lost 6 bases, with 14 bases spanning the gap. This CDR3 has 13 amino acids. CDR3 bases: TGTGCCAGCAGGATAGGTTGGACAGCTGAAGCTTTCTTT. Amino acid sequence: CASRIGWTAEAFF.

The CDR3 sequence: CASSVVGGTSGRATDTQYF. DNA of the CDR3: TGTGCCAGCAGCGTAGTAGGGGGGACTAGCGGGAGGGCCACAGATACGCAGTATTTT. The chain combines TRBV9 with TRBJ2-3; 16 positions match TRBD2. V trimming: 0 bases; J trimming: 2 bases; junction bases outside the gene matches: 6. Per the germline V gene, CDR1 is SGDLS and CDR2 is YYNGEE. CDR3 size: 19 residues.

This chain links TRBV27 with TRBJ2-7; perhaps TRBD1 as D (5 bases). The V end was cut by 6 bases, the J end by 0 bases, with 9 bases between. The CDR3 covers 13 residues. Germline CDR1 is MNHEY and CDR2 is SMNVEV (reference sequence). As DNA, the CDR3 is TGTGCCAGCAGGCGACAGAACTCCTACGAGCAGTACTTC. Translated: CASRRQNSYEQYF.

This chain joins TRBV11-2 and TRBJ2-1, with 9 bases aligning to TRBD2. This CDR3 is built from 15 residues. Looked up from germline, CDR1 is SGHAT and CDR2 is FQNNGV. The V segment lost 4 bases and the J segment 3 bases; nucleotides outside the gene matches: 4. The CDR3 DNA sequence: TGTGCCAGCAGCTCCGGACTAGCGATCTACAATGAGCAGTTCTTC. It is translated as CASSSGLAIYNEQFF.

J is TRBJ1-2 and V is TRBV29-1; 10 bases line up with TRBD1. The CDR3 sequence is 13 residues long. Germline V gene sequence: CDR1 SQVTM, CDR2 ANQGSEA. Trimming removed 7 bases from V and 3 bases from J; junction bases left unmatched: 5. The CDR3 nucleotides are TGCAGCGGGGGGACAGGGGTGGACTATGGCTACACCTTC. Amino acids: CSGGTGVDYGYTF.

The V call is TRBV11-3, the J call TRBJ2-2; TRBD1 is a possible D gene (6 bases). V was shortened by 3 bases and J by 4 bases, with 12 bases between the two germline ends. Germline assignment: CDR1 SGHNT and CDR2 YENEEA. The CDR3 sequence is 15 residues long. This chain's CDR3 is CASSLGRQVTGELFF. Written as DNA, the CDR3 is TGTGCCAGCAGCTTGGGTAGACAGGTCACCGGGGAGCTGTTTTTT. Complete variable domain (other parts from reference TRBV11-3 and TRBJ2-2): EAGVVQSPRYKIIEKKQPVAFWCNPISGHNTLYWYLQNLGQGPELLIRYENEEAVDDSQLPKDRFSAERLKGVDSTLKIQPAELGDSAVYLCASSLGRQVTGELFFGEGSRLTVL.

The V gene is TRBV6-1, the J gene TRBJ1-2, with no clear D. Germline V gives CDR1 MNHNS, CDR2 SASEGT. The CDR3 contains 15 residues. V was cut by 1 base and J by 0 bases, with 9 bases left in between. CDR3 nucleotides: TGTGCCAGCAGTGAAGACGGGTGGTCTAACTATGGCTACACCTTC. Translated: CASSEDGWSNYGYTF.